One and the same sample provided the 13 T cell receptor beta chains below, sequenced in a study of T cell clones after liver transplantation. TCRdb's table, derived via immunoSEQ multiplex PCR, lists solely in-frame clones and lacks some. The top ten hold approximately 3% of the sample, which has approximately 26,000 clones, around two thirds seen once. The source was CD4+ T cells from blood, collected before liver transplant. Source of these receptors: a human donor who received a liver transplant.

The chain carries TRBV6-5 and TRBJ1-5; D possibly corresponds to TRBD1 (6 bases). CDR1 and CDR2 (germline): MNHEY, SVGAGI. V lost 6 bases, J lost 2 bases, and 11 bases lay in between. The CDR3 is 14 residues long. The CDR3 is CASSRPGGNQPQHF. The CDR3 bases are TGTGCCAGCAGCCGTCCAGGGGGCAATCAGCCCCAGCATTTT.

The V call is TRBV7-9, the J call TRBJ1-3; maybe TRBD1 (5 bases). Trimming took 5 bases from V and 4 from J, leaving 18 bases between them. CDR1 is SEHNR, CDR2 FQNEAQ, per germline (reference sequence). The CDR3 runs to 16 residues. In DNA, the CDR3 is TGTGCCAGCAGCCTTACGAACCAGGGAGACGGAAACACCATATATTTT. It is translated as CASSLTNQGDGNTIYF.

V usage is TRBV5-1 and J usage is TRBJ2-1; 10 positions match TRBD2. CDR1 and CDR2 (germline): SGHRS, YFSETQ. The V segment lost 8 bases and the J segment 5 bases; nucleotides outside the gene matches: 4. The CDR3 is made up of 13 amino acids. The CDR3: CASRTSGNNEQFF. In DNA, the CDR3 is TGCGCCAGTCGGACTAGCGGTAACAATGAGCAGTTCTTC.

The chain is built from TRBV5-1 and TRBJ2-5, with D perhaps TRBD2 (7 bases). V lost 3 bases, J lost 4 bases, and 13 bases lay in between. This CDR3 comprises 14 residues. The germline V gene has CDR1 SGHRS and CDR2 YFSETQ. Here the CDR3 DNA reads TGCGCCAGCAGCTACCGGGGAGGGGGAGAGACCCAGTACTTC. It encodes CASSYRGGGETQYF.

In its sample, this clone is medium-sized. This sequence joins TRBV14 and TRBJ2-3, with 8 bases identical to TRBD1. V gave up 4 bases and J gave up 8 bases; unmatched junction bases: 5. The CDR3 consists of 13 residues. Germline CDR1 is SGHDN and CDR2 is FVKESK. Here the CDR3 reads CASSRSGQGTQYF. The DNA of the CDR3 is TGTGCCAGCAGCCGGAGTGGACAGGGTACGCAGTATTTT.

Here the CDR3 reads CASSLISPSDRYNEQFF. CDR3 DNA sequence: TGTGCCAGCAGCTTAATATCTCCTAGCGACCGCTACAATGAGCAGTTCTTC. V usage is TRBV7-8 and J usage is TRBJ2-1, with D possibly being TRBD2 (6 bases). The V gene lost 2 bases and the J gene lost 3 bases, with 17 bases spanning the gap. Germline CDR1 reads SGHVS; CDR2 reads FQNEAQ. The CDR3 runs to 17 residues.

Note on this clone: At one end, the junction sequence differs from germline, possibly due to a read error. This rearrangement joins TRBV7-2 to TRBJ1-1; the D gene is possibly TRBD1 (5 bases). The CDR3 extends over 15 amino acids. CDR1 and CDR2 from the germline V gene are SGHTA and FQGNSA. In DNA, the CDR3 is TGTGTCAGCAGCTTACTCTCCAGGGCGAGGACTGAAGCTTTCTTT. Its translation: CVSSLLSRARTEAFF.

The V and J genes are TRBV6-6 and TRBJ2-3, with 8 positions matching TRBD1. Trimming at V came to 6 bases and at J to 8 bases, leaving 4 bases not matched to a gene. CDR3 length: 12 residues. The germline V gene encodes CDR1 MNHNY and CDR2 SVGAGI (reference sequence). Here the CDR3 DNA reads TGTGCCAGCAGCCCAGGACAGGGTACGCAGTATTTT. It translates to CASSPGQGTQYF.

V is TRBV7-8 and J is TRBJ1-5, with 7 bases aligning to TRBD1. Germline lookup yields CDR1 SGHVS and CDR2 FQNEAQ. The CDR3 is made up of 16 amino acids. V was clipped by 5 bases and J by 9 bases; unmatched bases: 16. The CDR3 DNA sequence: TGTGCCAGCAGCCCAGCCCGATCATTGACAGGGTGGCCCCAGCATTTT. Translation gives CASSPARSLTGWPQHF.

This clone is judged large. The rearrangement uses TRBV2 and TRBJ2-1; TRBD1 is a possible D gene (5 bases). The CDR3 sequence is 11 residues long. Germline V gene data show CDR1 as SNHLY and CDR2 as FYNNEI. V lost 4 bases and J lost 10, with 8 bases in between. CDR3 in amino acids: CASSVKGEQFF. Here the CDR3 DNA reads TGTGCCAGCAGTGTAAAGGGGGAGCAGTTCTTC.

This clone was observed once. The CDR3 sequence is CASSRMTGGNEKLFF. The CDR3 DNA sequence: TGTGCCAGTAGCCGGATGACAGGGGGTAATGAAAAACTGTTTTTT. The chain is built from TRBV19 and TRBJ1-4, with 9 bases aligning to TRBD1. Germline V gene data show CDR1 as LNHDA and CDR2 as SQIVND (reference sequence). This CDR3 spans 15 amino acids. V shed 6 bases and J 4 bases; nucleotides not matched to a gene: 6.

The chain carries TRBV5-1 and TRBJ1-1, with 10 bases fitting TRBD1. Looked up from germline, CDR1 is SGHRS and CDR2 is YFSETQ. The V segment lost 0 bases and the J segment 5 bases; nucleotides outside the gene matches: 4. CDR3 length: 15 residues. The CDR3 DNA reads as TGCGCCAGCAGCTTGGGGGACAGGGGTTTAACTGAAGCTTTCTTT. Translating gives CASSLGDRGLTEAFF.

The chain combines TRBV11-3 with TRBJ2-3; 13 bases align to TRBD2. Germline V lookup: CDR1 SGHNT, CDR2 YENEEA. This CDR3 region has 15 residues. Trimming at V came to 3 bases and at J to 4 bases, leaving 1 base not matched to a gene. Written as DNA, the CDR3 is TGTGCCAGCAGCTTGACTAGCGGGGGGCCAGATACGCAGTATTTT. Protein sequence: CASSLTSGGPDTQYF.